These 7 T cell receptor beta chains came from one sample sequenced in a study of blood T cell repertoires in COVID-19. Sequenced by immunoSEQ multiplex PCR; TCRdb stores in-frame clones only, minus some. This table has 250,000 to 300,000 clones, around 85% appearing once. What was sequenced was peripheral blood. The receptor source for this set is a woman between 65 and 79 years old with acute or convalescent COVID-19.

The V call is TRBV10-3, the J call TRBJ2-7; D may be TRBD1 (6 bases). There are 12 residues in the CDR3. Germline CDR1 reads ENHRY; CDR2 reads SYGVKD. Trimming took off 6 bases at V and 4 bases at J, with 10 bases between the two ends. CDR3 residues: CAISPTGYEQYF. The CDR3 region has the DNA TGTGCCATCAGCCCAACAGGGTACGAGCAGTACTTC.

The V gene is TRBV5-4, the J gene TRBJ1-2, with 7 bases lining up with TRBD1. CDR3 length: 15 amino acids. The V gene end was trimmed by 4 bases and the J gene end by 12 bases; junction bases not matched to a gene: 18. CDR1 SGHNT and CDR2 YYREEE come from the germline V gene (reference sequence). The CDR3 DNA reads as TGTGCCAGCAGCCCACCCGGACAGGACCTCGCTTTTGACACCTTC. Amino acid sequence: CASSPPGQDLAFDTF.

The rearrangement links TRBV19 to TRBJ1-2; possibly TRBD1 for D (6 bases). Germline CDR1 LNHDA, CDR2 SQIVND (reference sequence). V was trimmed by 7 bases and J by 1 base, leaving 16 bases between them. The CDR3 is made up of 15 amino acids. The CDR3 loop is CASTATGRFNYGYTF. CDR3 sequence (DNA): TGTGCCAGTACGGCGACAGGCCGATTTAACTATGGCTACACCTTC.

The DNA for the CDR3 is TGTGCCAGCAGTGACAGCCGGGGGATTTCACCCCTCCACTTT. Translating it yields CASSDSRGISPLHF. This chain connects TRBV2 to TRBJ1-6; TRBD1 might be the D (5 bases). This CDR3 is 14 amino acids long. Germline CDR1 is SNHLY and CDR2 is FYNNEI. With 3 bases removed from V and 9 bases from J, the gap between germline ends came to 12 bases.

J is TRBJ2-6 and V is TRBV13; D is unclear. This CDR3 contains 16 residues. Germline CDR1 is PRHDT and CDR2 is FYEKMQ (reference sequence). Deletions cut 0 bases from V and 0 bases from J, with 6 bases between. For the CDR3, the DNA is TGTGCCAGCAGCTTAGGGGGCCACTCTGGGGCCAACGTCCTGACTTTC. Protein sequence: CASSLGGHSGANVLTF. Supplemented by reference TRBV13 and TRBJ2-6, the full variable domain reads AAGVIQSPRHLIKEKRETATLKCYPIPRHDTVYWYQQGPGQDPQFLISFYEKMQSDKGSIPDRFSAQQFSDYHSELNMSSLELGDSALYFCASSLGGHSGANVLTFGAGSRLTVL.

The chain employs TRBV29-1 and TRBJ1-1, with 8 bases matching TRBD1. Trimming took 1 base from V and 7 from J; bases not matched to a gene: 5. The CDR3 runs to 13 residues. CDR1 is SQVTM and CDR2 is ANQGSEA in the germline V gene. The DNA for the CDR3 is TGCAGCGTTGAAGGGCAGGGGGCCCGTGAAGCTTTCTTT. Its translation is CSVEGQGAREAFF.

The chain is built from TRBV19 and TRBJ1-2; D is possibly TRBD1 (6 bases). Germline V gene sequence: CDR1 LNHDA, CDR2 SQIVND (reference sequence). The V end was cut by 7 bases, the J end by 4 bases, with 19 bases between. CDR3 length: 15 residues. The DNA for the CDR3 is TGTGCCAGTACCATCACAGGGCATGAGGCCTATGGCTACACCTTC. Protein: CASTITGHEAYGYTF.